There are a few counts of the clone carrying this T cell receptor (beta chain). V was cut by 0 bases and J by 5 bases, with 8 bases left in between. Germline assignment: CDR1 SEHNR and CDR2 FQNEAQ (reference sequence). The CDR3 runs 13 residues. The source of the sample is a study of T cell responses to AZD1222 COVID-19 vaccine. The assay was immunoSEQ multiplex PCR, and TCRdb's table has in-frame clones only and misses some. The table lists approximately 70,000 clones, roughly 84% of them singletons. The sequences come from peripheral blood, collected on day 0 of AZD1222 vaccination. This TCR came from an adult in good health. This sequence joins TRBV7-9 and TRBJ2-7; D unresolved. This chain's CDR3 is CASSLAGSDEQYF. As DNA, the CDR3 is TGTGCCAGCAGCTTAGCGGGCTCGGACGAGCAGTACTTC.